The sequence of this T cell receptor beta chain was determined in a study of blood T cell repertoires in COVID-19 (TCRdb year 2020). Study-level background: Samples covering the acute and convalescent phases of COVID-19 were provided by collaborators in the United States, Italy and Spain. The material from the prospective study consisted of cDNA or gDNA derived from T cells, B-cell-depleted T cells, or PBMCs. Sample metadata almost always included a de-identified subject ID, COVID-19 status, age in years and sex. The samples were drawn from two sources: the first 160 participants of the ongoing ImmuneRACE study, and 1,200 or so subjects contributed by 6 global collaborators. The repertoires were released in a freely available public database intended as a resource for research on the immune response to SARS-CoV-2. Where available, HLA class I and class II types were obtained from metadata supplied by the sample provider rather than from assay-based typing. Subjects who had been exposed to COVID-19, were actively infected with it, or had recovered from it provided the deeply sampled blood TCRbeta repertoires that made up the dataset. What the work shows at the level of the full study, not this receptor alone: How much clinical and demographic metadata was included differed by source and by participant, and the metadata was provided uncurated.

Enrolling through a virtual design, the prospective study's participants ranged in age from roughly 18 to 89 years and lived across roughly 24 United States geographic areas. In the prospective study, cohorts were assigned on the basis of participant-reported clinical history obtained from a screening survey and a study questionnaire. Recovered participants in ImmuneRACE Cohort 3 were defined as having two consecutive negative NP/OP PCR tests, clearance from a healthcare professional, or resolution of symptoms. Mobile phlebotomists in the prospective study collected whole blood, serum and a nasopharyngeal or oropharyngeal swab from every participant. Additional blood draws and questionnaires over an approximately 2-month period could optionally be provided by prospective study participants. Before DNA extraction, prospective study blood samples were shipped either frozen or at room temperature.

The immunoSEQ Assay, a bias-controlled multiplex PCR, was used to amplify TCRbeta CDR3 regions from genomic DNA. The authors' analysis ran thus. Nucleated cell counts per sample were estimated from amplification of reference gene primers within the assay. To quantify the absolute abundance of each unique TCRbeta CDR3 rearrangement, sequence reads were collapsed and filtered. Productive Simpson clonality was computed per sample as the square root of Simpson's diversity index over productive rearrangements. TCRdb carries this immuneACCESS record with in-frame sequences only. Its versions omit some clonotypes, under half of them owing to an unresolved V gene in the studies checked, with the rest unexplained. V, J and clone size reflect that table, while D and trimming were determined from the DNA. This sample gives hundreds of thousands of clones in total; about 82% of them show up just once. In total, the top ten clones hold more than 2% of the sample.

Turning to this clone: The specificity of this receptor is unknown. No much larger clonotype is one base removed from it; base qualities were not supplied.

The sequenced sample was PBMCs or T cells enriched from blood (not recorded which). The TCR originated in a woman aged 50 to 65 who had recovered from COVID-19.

The sequenced DNA is TGTGCCAGCAGCTTCACAGGGGACAACACTGAAGCTTTCTTT. Its protein reads: CASSFTGDNTEAFF. Recombination joined TRBV11-3 with TRBJ1-1, with TRBD1 matching 7 junction bases. The germline V gene encodes CDR1 SGHNT and CDR2 YENEEA. The CDR3 goes from the cysteine to the phenylalanine over 14 residues. Only the CDR3 region is kept as DNA, spanning 42 bases read in frame from base 1. Trimming accounts for 3 bases at V and 2 bases at J, while the number of junction bases matched to no gene is 3.